This T cell receptor beta chain was identified in a study of tumor-infiltrating lymphocytes in glioblastoma multiforme. As for this clonotype: What it binds is not known. The junction and the germline gene differ at one end; a read error may be behind it.

Regarding the study as a whole: Just one glioblastoma patient contributed to the TCR-mutation comparison.

TCR beta libraries were built from RNA through three nested multiplex PCR rounds using modified ARM-PCR. Input was 0.5 ug total RNA, reverse-transcribed with a C-beta primer. TCRdb processed the multiplex PCR reads anew with MiXCR; each CDR3 protein has one entry. The sample shows about 9,200 distinct CDR3 sequences, less than 75% of them seen only once. The CDR3 has 13 residues. Germline V gene data show CDR1 as MNHEY and CDR2 as SVGEGT. The chain links TRBV6-2 or TRBV6-3 to TRBJ2-7; D might be TRBD2 (5 bases). The TCR was taken from a male donor with glioblastoma. The source material was brain tumor tissue. Here the CDR3 DNA reads TGTGCCAGCAGTCACGGGAAACTGGGCGAGCGGTTTTTC. Encoded protein: CASSHGKLGERFF.